This T cell receptor (beta chain) was obtained from a study of identical twins. This clonotype was picked up a small number of times. The V gene end was trimmed by 4 bases and the J gene end by 3 bases; junction bases not matched to a gene: 7. Germline V gene lookup returns CDR1 MGHRA and CDR2 YSYEKL. The CDR3 length is 15 residues. TCRdb independently ran MiXCR on the 5' RACE reads; one entry per CDR3 protein. The sample has under 900,000 distinct CDR3 sequences; 18% are singletons. Another study also made use of these data, one on T cells expressing NK-cell markers.

The sample comprised PBMCs. This receptor was obtained from a woman younger than 35 in good health. The chain couples TRBV4-1 to TRBJ2-7, with 9 bases lining up with TRBD1. CDR3 sequence: CASSPQPGQGYEQYF. Here the CDR3 DNA reads TGCGCCAGCAGCCCCCAACCGGGACAGGGCTACGAGCAGTACTTC.